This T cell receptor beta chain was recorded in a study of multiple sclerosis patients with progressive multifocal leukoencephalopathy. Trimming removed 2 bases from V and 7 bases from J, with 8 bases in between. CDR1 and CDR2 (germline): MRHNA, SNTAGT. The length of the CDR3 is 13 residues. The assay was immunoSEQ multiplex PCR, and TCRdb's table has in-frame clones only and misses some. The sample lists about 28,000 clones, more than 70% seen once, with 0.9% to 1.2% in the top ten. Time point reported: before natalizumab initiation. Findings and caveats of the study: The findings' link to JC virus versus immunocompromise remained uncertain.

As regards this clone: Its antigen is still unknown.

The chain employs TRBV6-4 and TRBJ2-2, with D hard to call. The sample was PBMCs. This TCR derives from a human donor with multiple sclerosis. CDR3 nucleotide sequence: TGTGCCAGCAGTGACGTTGGAGTCGGGGAGCTGTTTTTT. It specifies CASSDVGVGELFF.